This T cell receptor (beta chain) comes out of a study of T cell repertoires in cytomegalovirus infection. The germline V gene has CDR1 ENHRY and CDR2 SYGVKD. The CDR3 is made up of 12 amino acids. TCRdb re-derived calls from the reads in MiXCR, one entry per CDR3 protein. The repertoire consists of around 630,000 distinct CDR3 sequences, with 20% to 25% occurring once and the leading ten covering roughly 8%. Regarding this clonotype: No antigen is known for it.

General observations from the study: HLA-C-restricted TCR beta clonotypes specific for CMV led the ex vivo response.

The gene calls are TRBV10-3 and TRBJ1-1; 8 nucleotides line up with TRBD1. The receptor comes from a human donor in good health (CMV status not recorded). Some clones in this sample may be carry-over from other donors' samples. The sample was CD8+ T cells from PBMCs. The CDR3 reads CVSGQGNTEAFF. The CDR3 nucleotides read TGTGTCAGCGGACAGGGAAACACTGAAGCTTTCTTT.